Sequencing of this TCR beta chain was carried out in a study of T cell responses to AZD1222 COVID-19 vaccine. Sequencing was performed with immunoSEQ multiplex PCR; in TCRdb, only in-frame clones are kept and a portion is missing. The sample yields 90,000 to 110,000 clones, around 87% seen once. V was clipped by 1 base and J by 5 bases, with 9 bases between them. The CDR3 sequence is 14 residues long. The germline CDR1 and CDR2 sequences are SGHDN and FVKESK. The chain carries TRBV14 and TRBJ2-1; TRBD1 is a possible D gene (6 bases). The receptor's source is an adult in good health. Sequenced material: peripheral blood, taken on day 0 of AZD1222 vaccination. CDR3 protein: CASSQAGTNNEQFF. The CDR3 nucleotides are TGTGCCAGCAGCCAAGCCGGGACAAACAATGAGCAGTTCTTC. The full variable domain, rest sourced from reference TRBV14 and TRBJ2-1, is EAGVTQFPSHSVIEKGQTVTLRCDPISGHDNLYWYRRVMGKEIKFLLHFVKESKQDESGMPNNRFLAERTGGTYSTLKVQPAELEDSGVYFCASSQAGTNNEQFFGPGTRLTVL.